Each of the 5 T cell receptor beta chains below was sequenced from the same sample in a study of PD-1 blockade in classical Hodgkin lymphoma. The table came from immunoSEQ multiplex PCR; TCRdb's copy has only in-frame clones and leaves some out. The sample holds 15,000 to 20,000 clones, 80% seen once. Time point of the sample: cycle 4 day 1 (C4D1), after more than 5 weeks of nivolumab. Every patient relapsed after autologous stem cell transplantation, and brentuximab vedotin exposure varied. The specimen comprised peripheral blood mononuclear cells (PBMCs), sampled before the fourth cycle of nivolumab. These receptor sequences come from a human donor with classical Hodgkin lymphoma.

This clone was counted a few times. The CDR3 protein is CASSILMGSRPQHF. The CDR3 DNA reads as TGTGCCAGTAGTATCCTCATGGGCAGTCGGCCCCAGCATTTT. The rearrangement joins TRBV19 to TRBJ1-5, with D uncertain. There are 14 residues in the CDR3. V was pared by 3 bases and J by 9 bases, with 15 bases between. Looked up from germline, CDR1 is LNHDA and CDR2 is SQIVND (reference sequence).

The rearrangement uses TRBV28 and TRBJ2-5, with 7 bases aligning to TRBD2. J was trimmed by 4 bases and V by 0 bases; bases with no gene match: 5. The germline V gene has CDR1 MDHEN and CDR2 SYDVKM. CDR3 size: 15 residues. The CDR3 DNA reads as TGTGCCAGCAGTTTATGGCGCGGGGGAGGAGAGACCCAGTACTTC. Residues: CASSLWRGGGETQYF.

The chain employs TRBV19 and TRBJ1-5; D gene uncertain. This CDR3 comprises 14 residues. V was cut by 6 bases and J by 0 bases, with 9 bases left in between. Germline CDR1 LNHDA, CDR2 SQIVND (reference sequence). CDR3 region: CASRWGNSNQPQHF. The DNA of the CDR3 is TGTGCCAGTAGGTGGGGAAATAGCAATCAGCCCCAGCATTTT.

V and J are TRBV6-6 and TRBJ2-7, with D possibly matching TRBD1 (6 bases). The germline gives CDR1 MNHNY, CDR2 SVGAGI (reference sequence). Trimming removed 2 bases from V and 2 bases from J, with 13 bases in between. This CDR3 has 15 residues. CDR3 protein: CASSYTGTNAYEQYV. The CDR3 nucleotides read TGTGCCAGCAGTTACACCGGGACAAATGCCTACGAGCAGTACGTC.

This clone was recorded a few times. This sample also contains other DNA sequences that code for the same CDR3. The chain recombines TRBV19 with TRBJ1-5; D is undetermined. Between the trimmed V and J ends, which lost 10 bases and 0 bases, there was a span of 10 bases. Germline V gene sequence: CDR1 LNHDA, CDR2 SQIVND (reference sequence). There are 13 residues in the CDR3. The CDR3 DNA reads as TGTGCCACAGGATGGACTAGCAATCAGCCCCAGCATTTT. Its translation: CATGWTSNQPQHF.